This T cell receptor (beta chain) appears in the sequencing data of a study of blood T cell repertoires in COVID-19. Produced via immunoSEQ multiplex PCR; TCRdb's table is partial and in-frame only. Here the sample spans fewer than 85,000 clones, around 77% being singletons. The CDR3 totals 14 residues. Trimming took 5 bases from V and 4 from J, leaving 11 bases between them. Germline V lookup: CDR1 MDHEN, CDR2 SYDVKM. The specimen sequenced was peripheral blood. The TCR comes from a man between 65 and 85 years old with COVID-19, enrolled during active disease. The chain combines TRBV28 with TRBJ2-2, with TRBD2 as a possible D gene (5 bases). The CDR3 DNA follows: TGTGCCAGCAGTGGGAGACTGGCCACCGGGGAGCTGTTTTTT. It translates to CASSGRLATGELFF. Based on the CDR3 plus reference TRBV28 and TRBJ2-2, the full variable domain is DVKVTQSSRYLVKRTGEKVFLECVQDMDHENMFWYRQDPGLGLRLIYFSYDVKMKEKGDIPEGYSVSREKKERFSLILESASTNQTSMYLCASSGRLATGELFFGEGSRLTVL.